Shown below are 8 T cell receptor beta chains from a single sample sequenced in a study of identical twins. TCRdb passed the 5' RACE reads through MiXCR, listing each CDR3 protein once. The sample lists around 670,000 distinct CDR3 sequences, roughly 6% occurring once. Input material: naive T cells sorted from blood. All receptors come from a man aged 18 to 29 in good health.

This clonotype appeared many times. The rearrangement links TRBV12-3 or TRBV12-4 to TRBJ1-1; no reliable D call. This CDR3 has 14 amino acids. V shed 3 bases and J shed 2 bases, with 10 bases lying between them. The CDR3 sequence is CASSFWPANTEAFF. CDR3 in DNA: TGTGCCAGCAGTTTCTGGCCAGCAAACACTGAAGCTTTCTTT.

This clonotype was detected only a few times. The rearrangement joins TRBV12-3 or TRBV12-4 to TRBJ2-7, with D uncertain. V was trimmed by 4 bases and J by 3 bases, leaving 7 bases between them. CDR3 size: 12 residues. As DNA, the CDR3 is TGTGCCAGCAGTTCTCACCTCTACGAGCAGTACTTC. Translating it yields CASSSHLYEQYF.

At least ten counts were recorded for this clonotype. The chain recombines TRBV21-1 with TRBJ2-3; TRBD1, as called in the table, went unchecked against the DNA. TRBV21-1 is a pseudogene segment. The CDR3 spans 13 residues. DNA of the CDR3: TGTGCCAGCAGCAAGGACAGGGGAGATACGCAGTATTTT. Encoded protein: CASSKDRGDTQYF.

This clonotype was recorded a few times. CDR3 in amino acids: CASSYTQPGQFSNQPQHF. The CDR3 DNA sequence: TGTGCCAGCAGTTACACCCAGCCGGGACAATTTAGCAATCAGCCCCAGCATTTT. The genes are TRBV6-2 or TRBV6-3 and TRBJ1-5; D is possibly TRBD1 (6 bases). Germline V gene sequence: CDR1 MNHEY, CDR2 SVGEGT. This CDR3 contains 18 residues. Trimming removed 2 bases from V and 0 bases from J, with 17 bases in between.

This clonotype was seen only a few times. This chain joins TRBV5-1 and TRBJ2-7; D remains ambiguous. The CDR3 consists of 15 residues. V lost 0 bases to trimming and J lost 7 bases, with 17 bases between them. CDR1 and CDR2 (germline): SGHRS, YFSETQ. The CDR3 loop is CASSLAGPPAWEQYF. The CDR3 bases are TGCGCCAGCAGCTTGGCCGGTCCACCGGCTTGGGAGCAGTACTTC.

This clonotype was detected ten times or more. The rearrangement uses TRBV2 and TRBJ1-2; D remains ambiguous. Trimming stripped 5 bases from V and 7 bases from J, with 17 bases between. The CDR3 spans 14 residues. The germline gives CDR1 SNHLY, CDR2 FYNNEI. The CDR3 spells CASSRPEVGGGYTF. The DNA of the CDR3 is TGTGCCAGCAGTCGACCGGAGGTGGGCGGTGGCTACACCTTC.

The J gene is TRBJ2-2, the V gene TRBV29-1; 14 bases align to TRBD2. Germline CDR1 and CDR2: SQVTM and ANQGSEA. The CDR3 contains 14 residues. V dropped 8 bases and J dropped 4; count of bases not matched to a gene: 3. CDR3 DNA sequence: TGCAGCATCGGGACTAGCGGGGGCACCGGGGAGCTGTTTTTT. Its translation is CSIGTSGGTGELFF.

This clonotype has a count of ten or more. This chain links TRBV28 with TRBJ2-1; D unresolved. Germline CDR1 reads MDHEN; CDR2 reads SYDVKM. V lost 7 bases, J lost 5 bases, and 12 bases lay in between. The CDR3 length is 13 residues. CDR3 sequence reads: CASTWGTNNEQFF. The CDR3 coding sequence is TGTGCCAGCACGTGGGGTACCAACAATGAGCAGTTCTTC.